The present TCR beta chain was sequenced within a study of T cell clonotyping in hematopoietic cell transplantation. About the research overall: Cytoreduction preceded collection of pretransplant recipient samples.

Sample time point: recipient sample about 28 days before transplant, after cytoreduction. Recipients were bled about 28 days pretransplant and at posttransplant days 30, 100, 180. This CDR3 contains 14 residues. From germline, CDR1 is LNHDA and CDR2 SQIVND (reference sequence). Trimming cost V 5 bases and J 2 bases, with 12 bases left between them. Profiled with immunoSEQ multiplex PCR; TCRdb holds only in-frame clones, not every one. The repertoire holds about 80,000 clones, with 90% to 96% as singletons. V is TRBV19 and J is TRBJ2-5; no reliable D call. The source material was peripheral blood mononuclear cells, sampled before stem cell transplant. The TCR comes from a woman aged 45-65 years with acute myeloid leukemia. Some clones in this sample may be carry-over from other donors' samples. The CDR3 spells CASSPPGQQETQYF. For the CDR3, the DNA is TGTGCCAGTAGTCCGCCAGGCCAGCAAGAGACCCAGTACTTC.